The clone carrying this T cell receptor (beta chain) was counted many times. Its antigen is unknown. Germline V lookup: CDR1 ENHRY, CDR2 SYGVKD. With 4 bases clipped from V and 6 bases from J, the junction kept 5 bases outside the gene matches. The CDR3 has 16 amino acids. These data are taken from a study of T-cell reconstitution after alpha-beta-depleted transplantation in children. Study findings and constraints: The authors attributed T-cell counts and diversity one year after transplant mostly to newly produced T cells.

TCRbeta library construction was performed incorporating unique molecular identifiers. Each CDR3 protein gets one entry after TCRdb re-called the PCR reads with MiXCR. The sample includes about 830,000 distinct CDR3 sequences, about 16% of them seen just once. The chain has TRBV10-3 and TRBJ2-1; TRBD2 aligns across 14 bases. The origin of this receptor is a male patient younger than 18 who had a stem cell transplant for acute lymphoblastic leukemia, so the T cells may come from the graft donor. This sample comprised PBMCs, mostly from graft donor cells, obtained 360 days after TCRalphabeta/CD19-depleted stem cell transplant. Written as DNA, the CDR3 is TGTGCCATCAGTGCGTTTGGGACTAGCGGGAGCAATGAGCAGTTCTTC. This gives the protein CAISAFGTSGSNEQFF.